This T cell receptor (beta chain) was captured in a study of blood T cell repertoires in COVID-19. The CDR3 is 13 amino acids. With 2 bases removed from V and 4 bases from J, the gap between germline ends came to 7 bases. CDR1 is SGHNT, CDR2 YYREEE, per germline (reference sequence). Per the original methods: Reference gene primer amplification gave nucleated cell count estimates. TCRdb's copy holds only in-frame clones and misses some; the assay was immunoSEQ multiplex PCR. From that table come the V and J calls and clone size; the DNA was used to work out D and trimming. The table shows 200,000 or so clones, with about 85% occurring only once.

The source of this sequence is a woman aged 55 to 70 who had recovered from COVID-19. The sequencing sample was made of peripheral blood. The V gene is TRBV5-4, the J gene TRBJ1-5; D perhaps matches TRBD1 (6 bases). CDR3 coding DNA: TGTGCCAGCAGCTTTGGACAGAATCAGCCCCAGCATTTT. Translated: CASSFGQNQPQHF.